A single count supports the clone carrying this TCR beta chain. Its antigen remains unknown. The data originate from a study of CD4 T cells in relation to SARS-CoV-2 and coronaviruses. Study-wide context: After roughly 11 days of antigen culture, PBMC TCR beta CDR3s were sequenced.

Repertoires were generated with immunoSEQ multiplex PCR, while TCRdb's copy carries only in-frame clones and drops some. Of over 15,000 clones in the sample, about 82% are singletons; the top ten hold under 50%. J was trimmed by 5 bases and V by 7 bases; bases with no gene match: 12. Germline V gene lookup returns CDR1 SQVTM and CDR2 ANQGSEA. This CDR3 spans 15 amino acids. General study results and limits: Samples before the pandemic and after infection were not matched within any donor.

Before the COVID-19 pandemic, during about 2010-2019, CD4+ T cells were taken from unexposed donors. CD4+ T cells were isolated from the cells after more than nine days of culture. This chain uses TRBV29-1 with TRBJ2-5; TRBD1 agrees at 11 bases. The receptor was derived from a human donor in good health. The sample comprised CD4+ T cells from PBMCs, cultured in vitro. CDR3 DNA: TGCAGCGCCATCGGACAGGGGGCTTTTCGGGAGACCCAGTACTTC. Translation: CSAIGQGAFRETQYF.